This TCR beta chain was sequenced during a study of cytomegalovirus exposure and HLA in healthy donors. Broader study findings: Earlier analysis found most TCR beta V segments productive about 87% or about 30% of the time. Researchers reported from a later analysis that most CMV-associated TCR beta chains appeared HLA-restricted.

Although they were nominally healthy when sampled, donors likely had unrecorded immune exposures. In the case of this clone: Its matching antigen is unknown.

Amplification used 60 Vbeta primers and 13 Jbeta primers. The repertoire was sequenced with immunoSEQ multiplex PCR; TCRdb's copy has only in-frame clones and lacks some. Among tens of thousands of clones listed, about 71% were seen once. Trimming removed 5 bases at V and 3 bases at J, with 11 bases between. Germline CDR1 reads SGHTA; CDR2 reads FQGNSA. The CDR3 spans 13 residues. This TCR came from a woman between 45 and 60 years old in good health and CMV-seropositive. The V and J genes are TRBV7-2 and TRBJ2-7; a possible D gene is TRBD1 (6 bases). Sequences were obtained from PBMCs. The CDR3 here is CASSPQTGYEQYF. The CDR3 DNA follows: TGTGCCAGCAGCCCGCAGACAGGCTACGAGCAGTACTTC.